Shown below are 21 T cell receptor beta chains from a single sample sequenced in a study of early T cells in non-severe SARS-CoV-2 infection. TCRdb fed the 5' RACE reads into MiXCR, producing one record per CDR3 protein. Of under 65,000 distinct CDR3 sequences detected, under 15% appear once; the ten largest clones hold around 1.4%. The sample consisted of whole blood. The receptors were sampled from an adult who was a healthcare worker with PCR-confirmed SARS-CoV-2 infection or an uninfected control (not recorded which).

The chain links TRBV20-1 to TRBJ1-1, with a possible D match to TRBD1 (5 bases). This CDR3 has 13 amino acids. Germline loops: CDR1 DFQATT, CDR2 SNEGSKA (reference sequence). V was clipped by 6 bases and J by 2 bases, with 13 bases between them. The DNA for the CDR3 is TGCAGTGCCCTGACAGACCTTAACACTGAAGCTTTCTTT. Protein product: CSALTDLNTEAFF.

The chain carries TRBV27 and TRBJ1-1; the D is unclear. The germline V gene encodes CDR1 MNHEY and CDR2 SMNVEV (reference sequence). The V end was cut by 7 bases, the J end by 6 bases, with 18 bases between. This CDR3 has 14 residues. The CDR3: CASKSGQSHAEAFF. The DNA of the CDR3 is TGTGCCAGCAAGTCTGGGCAGTCCCACGCTGAAGCTTTCTTT.

This clonotype appeared many times. CDR3 sequence: CASSLGSGANVLTF. DNA of the CDR3: TGCGCCAGCAGCTTGGGGTCTGGGGCCAACGTCCTGACTTTC. The rearrangement uses TRBV5-1 and TRBJ2-6; D call uncertain. V lost 0 bases and J 1 base, leaving 2 bases between the germline ends. Per germline, CDR1 SGHRS and CDR2 YFSETQ. The CDR3 spans 14 residues.

This clonotype was detected ten times or more. The chain couples TRBV12-3 or TRBV12-4 to TRBJ2-1, with D unclear. The CDR3 is 15 residues long. Trimming took 6 bases from V and 4 from J, leaving 16 bases between them. CDR3 nucleotide sequence: TGTGCCAGCAGCCCCCGGGCTAGTCAATACAATGAGCAGTTCTTC. Encoded protein: CASSPRASQYNEQFF.

This clonotype was picked up a small number of times. This chain joins TRBV18 and TRBJ2-1; weak D call: TRBD1 (6 bases). The germline V and J ends were trimmed by 2 bases and 8 bases, with 16 bases remaining between them. CDR3 length: 15 amino acids. The germline V gene has CDR1 KGHSH and CDR2 LQKENI. CDR3 DNA: TGTGCCAGCTCACCATTACTCGTCAGGGGCGATGAGCAGTTCTTC. This gives the protein CASSPLLVRGDEQFF.

This clonotype has a count of ten or more. V gene TRBV10-1 combines with J gene TRBJ2-1; TRBD2 agrees at 8 bases. Germline-derived CDR1 and CDR2 are WNHNN and SYGVQD (reference sequence). This CDR3 spans 15 amino acids. With V trimmed by 5 bases and J by 2 bases, 5 bases remained unmatched. The chain's CDR3 is CASSLGGAPYNEQFF. The CDR3 coding sequence is TGCGCCAGCAGTCTCGGGGGGGCCCCCTACAATGAGCAGTTCTTC.

The V call is TRBV5-6, the J call TRBJ2-5; 7 bases align to TRBD2. The germline CDR1 and CDR2 sequences are SGHDT and YYEEEE. CDR3 size: 16 residues. V lost 0 bases to trimming and J lost 3 bases; unmatched junction nucleotides: 8. CDR3 loop: CASSLDARGSEETQYF. The CDR3 nucleotides read TGTGCCAGCAGCTTGGATGCGCGGGGGAGTGAAGAGACCCAGTACTTC.

This clonotype has more than one count but fewer than ten. The chain couples TRBV12-3 or TRBV12-4 to TRBJ1-1; perhaps TRBD1 as D (5 bases). This CDR3 contains 12 residues. V gave up 6 bases and J gave up 6 bases, with 11 bases separating them. CDR3 DNA sequence: TGTGCCAGCAGGGAGGGGTCGGCTGAAGCTTTCTTT. It translates to CASREGSAEAFF.

Ten or more counts support this clonotype. In DNA, the CDR3 is TGTGCCAGCTCACCTGGGGGAAACACTGAAGCTTTCTTT. This encodes CASSPGGNTEAFF. V gene TRBV18 combines with J gene TRBJ1-1; perhaps TRBD1 as D (5 bases). The CDR3 totals 13 residues. The germline V gene has CDR1 KGHSH and CDR2 LQKENI. V lost 3 bases and J lost 2, with 7 bases in between.

This clonotype was counted many times. The CDR3 loop reads CASRPRDRANEQYF. CDR3 bases: TGTGCCAGCAGACCGCGGGACAGGGCAAACGAGCAGTACTTC. The J gene is TRBJ2-7, the V gene TRBV7-9; 9 positions match TRBD1. Germline V gene sequence: CDR1 SEHNR, CDR2 FQNEAQ (reference sequence). This CDR3 contains 14 residues. Trimming at V came to 6 bases and at J to 5 bases, leaving 8 bases not matched to a gene.

The rearrangement links TRBV29-1 to TRBJ2-7, with D uncertain. Per germline, CDR1 SQVTM and CDR2 ANQGSEA. Between the trimmed V and J ends, which lost 4 bases and 0 bases, there was a span of 10 bases. The CDR3 is made up of 13 amino acids. DNA for the CDR3: TGCAGCGTTGTCCAGCTTGGCTCCTACGAGCAGTACTTC. It specifies CSVVQLGSYEQYF.

This clonotype was seen at least ten times. The rearrangement uses TRBV5-6 and TRBJ2-7; either TRBD1 or TRBD2 may supply D (5 bases each). V was shortened by 4 bases and J by 3 bases, with 14 bases between the two germline ends. The CDR3 has 14 residues. The germline CDR1 and CDR2 sequences are SGHDT and YYEEEE. This CDR3 is CASSGLGVDYEQYF. DNA of the CDR3: TGTGCCAGCAGCGGCCTGGGGGTGGACTACGAGCAGTACTTC.

The V call is TRBV6-5, the J call TRBJ1-3; D is uncertain. In germline, CDR1 is MNHEY, CDR2 SVGAGI. Between the trimmed V and J ends, which lost 2 bases and 0 bases, there was a span of 2 bases. The CDR3 contains 13 residues. CDR3: CASSYGSGNTIYF. DNA for the CDR3: TGTGCCAGCAGTTACGGCTCTGGAAACACCATATATTTT.

This clonotype appeared many times. The DNA for the CDR3 is TGTGCCAGCAGCTTGGGGTCGACAGTCACAGATACGCAGTATTTT. Encoded protein: CASSLGSTVTDTQYF. V is TRBV7-9 and J is TRBJ2-3; a possible D gene is TRBD1 (5 bases). The germline V and J ends were trimmed by 3 bases and 2 bases, with 12 bases remaining between them. Germline-derived CDR1 and CDR2 are SEHNR and FQNEAQ (reference sequence). The CDR3 runs to 15 residues.

This chain connects TRBV7-2 to TRBJ1-2; TRBD1 matches 7 bases. This CDR3 is built from 16 residues. V was clipped by 1 base and J by 8 bases; unmatched bases: 13. CDR1 SGHTA and CDR2 FQGNSA come from the germline V gene. The CDR3: CASSLVEAKGAGGYTF. Here the CDR3 DNA reads TGTGCCAGCAGCTTAGTAGAGGCGAAGGGGGCCGGCGGCTACACCTTC.

Many counts were recorded for this clonotype. V is TRBV2 and J is TRBJ1-6; no firm D call. CDR1 is SNHLY and CDR2 is FYNNEI in the germline V gene. The CDR3 spans 11 residues. The V gene lost 3 bases and the J gene lost 12 bases, with 6 bases spanning the gap. The CDR3 region is CASSDYGPLHF. The CDR3 DNA sequence: TGTGCCAGCAGTGACTACGGACCCCTCCACTTT. Variable domain in full (rest from reference TRBV2 and TRBJ1-6): EPEVTQTPSHQVTQMGQEVILRCVPISNHLYFYWYRQILGQKVEFLVSFYNNEISEKSEIFDDQFSVERPDGSNFTLKIRSTKLEDSAMYFCASSDYGPLHFGNGTRLTVT.

This clonotype has a count of ten or more. The CDR3 nucleotides read TGTGCCAGCAGCCCAGTAGCGGGGGGAGGTGATACGCAGTATTTT. Amino acids: CASSPVAGGGDTQYF. The rearrangement links TRBV7-2 to TRBJ2-3; 10 nucleotides align to TRBD2. CDR1 is SGHTA and CDR2 is FQGNSA in the germline V gene. The V gene end was trimmed by 5 bases and the J gene end by 6 bases; junction bases not matched to a gene: 8. This CDR3 is 15 amino acids long.

There are a few counts of this clonotype. The CDR3: CASSLTGGSGINTGELFF. In nucleotides, the CDR3 is TGTGCCAGCAGCTTGACAGGGGGCTCTGGGATTAACACCGGGGAGCTGTTTTTT. This rearrangement joins TRBV7-8 to TRBJ2-2; 10 bases agree with TRBD1. The V segment lost 3 bases and the J segment 2 bases; nucleotides outside the gene matches: 9. CDR1 is SGHVS, CDR2 FQNEAQ, per germline. The CDR3 sequence is 18 residues long.

This clonotype appeared a few times. The chain uses TRBV11-2 and TRBJ1-2; weak D call: TRBD1 (6 bases). Looked up from germline, CDR1 is SGHAT and CDR2 is FQNNGV. V shed 6 bases and J shed 0 bases, with 17 bases lying between them. The CDR3 is 16 residues long. The CDR3: CASRNIGGQPNYGYTF. The DNA of the CDR3 is TGTGCCAGCAGAAACATCGGGGGACAACCTAACTATGGCTACACCTTC. The complete variable domain, with remaining parts taken from reference TRBV11-2 and TRBJ1-2, reads EAGVAQSPRYKIIEKRQSVAFWCNPISGHATLYWYQQILGQGPKLLIQFQNNGVVDDSQLPKDRFSAERLKGVDSTLKIQPAKLEDSAVYLCASRNIGGQPNYGYTFGSGTRLTVV.

A word on this clonotype: A much larger clone differs from this one at a single base, so this may be a read error. The rearrangement links TRBV7-6 to TRBJ1-6; no reliable D call. Germline values: CDR1 SGHVS, CDR2 FNYEAQ. The CDR3 is made up of 18 amino acids. Trimming took 0 bases from V and 0 from J, leaving 12 bases between them. The CDR3 nucleotides are TGTGCCAGCAGCTTAGCGTCCCGAGGGAGCTCCTATAATTCACCCCTCCACTTT. Translating gives CASSLASRGSSYNSPLHF.

This clonotype was detected many times. The CDR3 DNA is TGTGCCAGCAGCCAAGGGAGTTGGGATCTCTCTGGAAACACCATATATTTT. The encoded protein is CASSQGSWDLSGNTIYF. This chain links TRBV12-3 or TRBV12-4 with TRBJ1-3; D remains unclear. The CDR3 totals 17 residues. V was clipped by 6 bases and J by 0 bases, with 18 bases between them.